This T cell receptor beta chain appears in the sequencing data of a study of blood T cells in healthy people across ages. Sample-barcoded 5' priming and a J-beta primer mix drove a second PCR of roughly 7 to 11 cycles. TCRdb reprocessed the 5' RACE reads with MiXCR, giving one entry per CDR3 protein. The top ten hold about 21% of the sample, which has roughly 1.9 million distinct CDR3 sequences, about two fifths seen once. This CDR3 has 16 amino acids. The chain carries TRBV21-1 and TRBJ2-2; the table's D call, TRBD1, has no DNA check behind it. TRBV21-1 is described as a pseudogene. The source is a human donor in good health. The sequenced sample was blood. CDR3: CASSKETTGWTGELFF. The CDR3 DNA reads as TGTGCCAGCAGCAAAGAGACGACAGGGTGGACCGGGGAGCTGTTTTTT.